This T cell receptor beta chain was sequenced during a study of T cells in Graves' hyperthyroidism and ophthalmopathy. Regarding the study as a whole: Most thyroid clonotypes expanded above 0.001 appeared in blood too.

If no ophthalmopathy progression occurred within 18 months, Graves' hyperthyroidism was stable. Regarding this clonotype: Its antigen is not known.

Unmatched junction bases numbered 8, after V lost 3 bases and J lost 10 bases. The CDR3 consists of 15 residues. CDR1 and CDR2 from the germline V gene are SGHTA and FQGNSA. Amplification of TCR beta CDR3 regions was performed using RNA transcripts as template. HTBI primers were used for first-round RT-PCR of the TCR CDR3. TCRdb ran MiXCR on the multiplex PCR reads and lists one entry per CDR3 protein. The sample carries 500,000 to 750,000 distinct CDR3 sequences, 15% to 19% recorded once. Sequenced material: blood. This rearrangement joins TRBV7-2 to TRBJ2-1, with 11 nucleotides matching TRBD2. This sequence was found in a woman aged 30 to 39 with Graves' hyperthyroidism. The CDR3 is CASSFTSGGFREQFF. The CDR3 bases are TGTGCCAGCAGCTTTACTAGCGGGGGCTTCAGAGAGCAGTTCTTC.